The 20 T cell receptor beta chains presented below share a single source sample, sequenced in a study of cytomegalovirus exposure and HLA in healthy donors. The PCR used 60 Vbeta and 13 Jbeta primers. Only in-frame clones appear in the TCRdb table, and some are missing; sequencing was by immunoSEQ multiplex PCR. The sample contains 100,000 to 150,000 clones, about four fifths of which appear only once. Sequenced sample: PBMCs. Receptors originate from a woman aged 55-69 years in good health and CMV-seropositive.

V usage is TRBV6-5 and J usage is TRBJ2-6; a possible D gene is TRBD1 (6 bases). The CDR3 runs to 15 residues. Looked up from germline, CDR1 is MNHEY and CDR2 is SVGAGI. Trimming stripped 6 bases from V and 2 bases from J, with 11 bases between. CDR3 nucleotides: TGTGCCAGCAGCATCACAGGGACTGGGGCCAACGTCCTGACTTTC. This codes for CASSITGTGANVLTF.

The rearrangement joins TRBV6-1 to TRBJ1-5; 9 nucleotides line up with TRBD1. V dropped 4 bases and J dropped 3; count of bases not matched to a gene: 4. Per germline, CDR1 MNHNS and CDR2 SASEGT. The CDR3 totals 15 residues. CDR3 bases: TGTGCCAGCAGTGGAGGACAGGGGTACAATCAGCCCCAGCATTTT. Encoded protein: CASSGGQGYNQPQHF.

The chain combines TRBV27 with TRBJ2-7; tentative D call: TRBD2 (5 bases). The germline V and J ends were trimmed by 3 bases and 3 bases, with 18 bases remaining between them. CDR1 and CDR2 (germline): MNHEY, SMNVEV (reference sequence). This CDR3 comprises 16 residues. In DNA form, the CDR3 reads TGTGCCAGCAGTTTTGGAGCGGCCCTGATGAACTACGAGCAGTACTTC. Translation gives CASSFGAALMNYEQYF.

J is TRBJ2-3 and V is TRBV5-6; no reliable D call. The CDR3 extends over 15 amino acids. Trimming took off 4 bases at V and 3 bases at J, with 15 bases between the two ends. The germline V gene has CDR1 SGHDT and CDR2 YYEEEE. The CDR3 region is CASSPSLSGTDTQYF. The CDR3 DNA is TGTGCCAGCAGCCCGAGTCTCTCCGGTACAGATACGCAGTATTTT.

The chain uses TRBV10-3 and TRBJ2-1, with 7 bases aligning to TRBD2. Germline CDR1 ENHRY, CDR2 SYGVKD. CDR3 length equals 12 residues. J gave up 16 bases and V 0 bases, and 6 bases lay outside the gene matches. The CDR3 spells CAISESMREYFF. The CDR3 DNA reads TGTGCCATCAGTGAGTCGATGCGGGAGTATTTCTTC.

V is TRBV11-2 and J is TRBJ1-1, with D uncertain. The germline V gene encodes CDR1 SGHAT and CDR2 FQNNGV. CDR3 length: 15 residues. Trimming pared 6 bases from V and 4 bases from J, leaving 18 bases between. For the CDR3, the DNA is TGTGCCAGCAGACTTAAAAGGGAGGGTAGCACTGAAGCTTTCTTT. It encodes CASRLKREGSTEAFF.

The genes are TRBV9 and TRBJ1-1; 8 bases are a match to TRBD1. The CDR3 runs to 14 residues. Looked up from germline, CDR1 is SGDLS and CDR2 is YYNGEE. V shed 1 base and J 4 bases; nucleotides not matched to a gene: 3. The CDR3 is CASSVITGGTEAFF. DNA for the CDR3: TGTGCCAGCAGCGTAATTACAGGGGGCACTGAAGCTTTCTTT.

This clone occurred a few times. V usage is TRBV6-1 and J usage is TRBJ2-7; no reliable D call. Trimming stripped 8 bases from V and 0 bases from J, with 14 bases between. The CDR3 covers 14 residues. CDR1 and CDR2 from the germline V gene are MNHNS and SASEGT. This CDR3 reads CASLGRSSSYEQYF. CDR3 DNA: TGTGCCAGCTTGGGCAGATCAAGCTCCTACGAGCAGTACTTC.

The chain has TRBV19 and TRBJ2-5; the D gene is possibly TRBD1 (6 bases). The V and J ends lost 5 bases and 5 bases respectively, with 12 bases between them. Germline values: CDR1 LNHDA, CDR2 SQIVND (reference sequence). The CDR3 runs to 13 residues. As DNA, the CDR3 is TGTGCCAGTAGTTACAGGGTGGGGGAGACCCAGTACTTC. It is translated as CASSYRVGETQYF.

The CDR3 here is CASSSGYRAEQYF. In DNA form, the CDR3 reads TGCGCCAGCAGCTCGGGTTACAGGGCCGAGCAGTACTTC. The chain carries TRBV5-1 and TRBJ2-7, with D possibly matching TRBD1 (6 bases). Germline V gene lookup returns CDR1 SGHRS and CDR2 YFSETQ. CDR3 length equals 13 residues. V was pared by 3 bases and J by 6 bases, with 13 bases between. Using reference TRBV5-1 and TRBJ2-7 for the parts outside the CDR3, the full variable domain is KAGVTQTPRYLIKTRGQQVTLSCSPISGHRSVSWYQQTPGQGLQFLFEYFSETQRNKGNFPGRFSGRQFSNSRSEMNVSTLELGDSALYLCASSSGYRAEQYFGPGTRLTVT.

This chain joins TRBV5-1 and TRBJ1-1; D gene uncertain. V lost 0 bases, J lost 2 bases, and 11 bases lay in between. The germline gives CDR1 SGHRS, CDR2 YFSETQ. This CDR3 contains 15 residues. The CDR3 sequence is CASSLDGEANTEAFF. In nucleotides, the CDR3 is TGCGCCAGCAGCTTGGACGGGGAAGCTAACACTGAAGCTTTCTTT.

The chain links TRBV27 to TRBJ1-2, with D tentatively TRBD1 (5 bases). Trimming stripped 6 bases from V and 0 bases from J, with 8 bases between. The CDR3 contains 13 residues. CDR1 is MNHEY and CDR2 is SMNVEV in the germline V gene (reference sequence). The DNA for the CDR3 is TGTGCCAGCAGGGGGCATTCTAACTATGGCTACACCTTC. Protein sequence: CASRGHSNYGYTF.

This rearrangement joins TRBV28 to TRBJ1-2; D remains unclear. The CDR3 extends over 14 amino acids. The germline V and J ends were trimmed by 6 bases and 4 bases, with 15 bases remaining between them. Germline CDR1 MDHEN, CDR2 SYDVKM. CDR3 sequence reads: CASSLQTKFYGYTF. DNA of the CDR3: TGTGCCAGCAGCCTTCAGACAAAGTTCTATGGCTACACCTTC.

The chain is built from TRBV6-6 and TRBJ2-7; a weak D match, TRBD2 (6 bases). V lost 5 bases, J lost 2 bases, and 7 bases lay in between. Germline lookup yields CDR1 MNHNY and CDR2 SVGAGI (reference sequence). CDR3 length: 12 amino acids. CDR3 protein: CASSPGAYEQYF. CDR3 bases: TGTGCCAGCAGTCCGGGAGCCTACGAGCAGTACTTC.

The J gene is TRBJ2-5, the V gene TRBV18; 8 bases line up with TRBD2. Germline V CDR1 and CDR2: KGHSH, LQKENI. The CDR3 totals 15 residues. Trimming took 0 bases from V and 2 from J; bases not matched to a gene: 2. This CDR3 is CASSPPGLVQETQYF. The CDR3 bases are TGTGCCAGCTCACCACCGGGACTAGTTCAAGAGACCCAGTACTTC.

The chain links TRBV19 to TRBJ1-2, with 9 bases that match TRBD1. J gave up 6 bases and V 0 bases, and 11 bases lay outside the gene matches. Germline V gene sequence: CDR1 LNHDA, CDR2 SQIVND (reference sequence). The CDR3 spans 17 residues. CDR3 loop: CASSIDLGSGQGDGYTF. CDR3 nucleotides: TGTGCCAGTAGTATAGATCTGGGTTCGGGACAGGGAGATGGCTACACCTTC.

This chain joins TRBV27 and TRBJ2-7, with TRBD2 identical over 10 bases. There are 15 residues in the CDR3. Germline V lookup: CDR1 MNHEY, CDR2 SMNVEV (reference sequence). V shed 5 bases and J 3 bases; nucleotides not matched to a gene: 7. CDR3 residues: CASSPRRTSGYEQYF. The CDR3 nucleotides are TGTGCCAGCAGTCCCCGACGGACTAGCGGCTACGAGCAGTACTTC.

V usage is TRBV7-2 and J usage is TRBJ1-3; D perhaps matches TRBD1 (6 bases). The CDR3 length is 15 residues. The V end was cut by 5 bases, the J end by 8 bases, with 19 bases between. The germline V gene encodes CDR1 SGHTA and CDR2 FQGNSA. CDR3 protein: CASSTAGAGGYTIYF. DNA for the CDR3: TGTGCCAGCAGCACTGCAGGGGCTGGTGGGTACACCATATATTTT.

V gene TRBV7-2 combines with J gene TRBJ1-2; TRBD1 matches at 9 bases. V trimming: 5 bases; J trimming: 5 bases; junction bases outside the gene matches: 6. The CDR3 has 14 amino acids. The germline V gene has CDR1 SGHTA and CDR2 FQGNSA. The CDR3 reads CASSIGQGLYGYTF. As DNA, the CDR3 is TGTGCCAGCAGCATTGGACAGGGGCTTTATGGCTACACCTTC.

The chain recombines TRBV19 with TRBJ2-2, with 8 positions matching TRBD1. Trimming cost V 6 bases and J 3 bases; bases outside gene matches: 6. The germline CDR1 and CDR2 sequences are LNHDA and SQIVND (reference sequence). The CDR3 is 15 residues long. DNA for the CDR3: TGTGCCAGTAGAGACAGGGGAGCGTACACCGGGGAGCTGTTTTTT. Translation: CASRDRGAYTGELFF.